This T cell receptor beta chain was sequenced during a study of control samples from healthy donors and cancer patients. Germline V gives CDR1 WNHNN, CDR2 SYGVQD (reference sequence). With 5 bases removed from V and 7 bases from J, the gap between germline ends came to 21 bases. The CDR3 loop spans 15 amino acids. Data came from immunoSEQ multiplex PCR; TCRdb stores just in-frame clones and leaves some out. Among about 150,000 clones, 80% to 95% were seen once, and the ten largest hold roughly 0.7%. This clone was recorded once. The V and J genes are TRBV10-1 and TRBJ2-7; D is perhaps TRBD2 (5 bases). The TCR sequence derives from a woman under 40 in good health. The sequencing sample was made of blood. The chain's CDR3 is CASSLVTGNSGEQYF. In DNA form, the CDR3 reads TGCGCCAGCAGTCTGGTGACCGGGAATTCGGGGGAGCAGTACTTC.